This T cell receptor (beta chain) emerged from a study of control samples from healthy donors and cancer patients. The method was immunoSEQ multiplex PCR; TCRdb's version includes in-frame clones alone and lacks a portion of them. The sample lists roughly 95,000 clones, around nine tenths occurring once. The germline CDR1 and CDR2 sequences are LNHNV and YYDKDF (reference sequence). This CDR3 region has 12 residues. V gave up 9 bases and J gave up 1 base, with 8 bases separating them. The sample was blood. V usage is TRBV15 and J usage is TRBJ2-3; the D is unclear. The sequence derives from a human donor in good health. The donor label of this sample is uncertain. In nucleotides, the CDR3 is TGTGCCACGGCAGGCGGCACAGATACGCAGTATTTT. This gives the protein CATAGGTDTQYF.